This TCR beta chain was sequenced for a study of T cells in Graves' hyperthyroidism and ophthalmopathy. Whole-study context: Upon initial diagnosis and before any treatment, peripheral blood was collected.

Newly diagnosed hyperthyroidism, duration under 2 months, in patients aged 18 to 65. V lost 2 bases, J lost 1 base, and 12 bases lay in between. This CDR3 has 15 residues. CDR1 is SGHKS, CDR2 YYEKEE, per germline (reference sequence). This clonotype was picked up many times. Its target is unknown. Study-wide findings and caveats: In blood, most of the thyroid clonotypes expanded above 0.001 were also present.

Researchers took RNA transcripts and amplified the TCR beta CDR3 regions from them. The TCR CDR3 first-round RT-PCR relied on the HTBI primer set. TCRdb passed the multiplex PCR reads through MiXCR, listing each CDR3 protein once. The sample consists of roughly 380,000 distinct CDR3 sequences, 19% of them appearing once. This clonotype was obtained from a woman aged 18 to 35 with Graves' hyperthyroidism. The V and J genes are TRBV5-5 and TRBJ2-5; TRBD1 might be the D (6 bases). The sample taken for sequencing was blood. CDR3 protein: CASSLRTGLQETQYF. The CDR3 region has the DNA TGTGCCAGCAGCTTACGCACAGGGCTCCAAGAGACCCAGTACTTC.